This T cell receptor (beta chain) is from a study of blood T cell repertoires in COVID-19. Looking at the study overall: Sites across the United States, Italy and Spain contributed samples from acute and convalescent COVID-19. T cells, B-cell-depleted T cells, or PBMCs provided the cDNA or gDNA that served as material.

There are a few counts of this clone. The CDR3 totals 15 residues. Germline assignment: CDR1 MNHEY and CDR2 SVGAGI. V was pared by 5 bases and J by 3 bases, with 9 bases of the junction left unmatched. The authors' processing: Estimation of nucleated cell counts relied on the amplification of reference gene primers. Sequencing used immunoSEQ multiplex PCR; TCRdb keeps in-frame clones, though not all of them. The DNA was the basis for D and trimming; V, J and clone size are from that table. The top ten clones hold about 3% of a sample with 270,000 or so clones, 82% of them seen once. The sequence came from a woman between 18 and 29 years old with acute or convalescent COVID-19. The rearrangement links TRBV6-5 to TRBJ1-2; TRBD1 agrees at 7 bases. Sequencing was carried out using peripheral blood. The CDR3 region is CASSPQGGSYYGYTF. CDR3 bases: TGTGCCAGCAGTCCCCAGGGGGGCAGCTACTATGGCTACACCTTC.